This is a list of T cell receptor beta chains from one sample in a study of cytomegalovirus exposure and HLA in healthy donors. Generated by immunoSEQ multiplex PCR, the TCRdb table keeps only in-frame clones and is missing some. The sample comprises under 250,000 clones, around 80% of which are singletons, and 0.63% rests with the top ten. Sequenced input: PBMCs. The source is a man aged 18 to 30 in good health and CMV-seronegative. Each CDR3 is given with its conserved first and last residue.

>TRBJ1-3|TRBV6-5
CASSYSRQPSGNTIYF
>TRBJ1-6|TRBV5-6
CASSTDGTIWTSPLHF
>TRBJ2-2|TRBV15
CATSRGLVVGVGELFF
>-|TRBV2
CASRREPYEQYF
>TRBJ1-2|TRBV6-5
CASSSGTGGVYGYTF
>TRBJ1-2|TRBV6-5
CASSVGGFDGYTF
>TRBJ2-1|TRBV29-1
CSVFLRGIAGYNEQFF
>TRBJ1-3|TRBV7-2
CASSLDRNSGNTIYF
>TRBJ2-6|TRBV6-1
CASSEPPLRAGANVLTF
>TRBJ2-7|TRBV6-6
CASWSSYEQYF
>TRBJ2-1|TRBV7-2
CASSLVTSGRAGDEQFF
>TRBJ1-5|TRBV7-2
CASSSDRGNQPQHF
>TRBJ1-2|TRBV19
CAGSTGAGGGYTF